In its sample, the clone carrying this TCR beta chain was seen once. The antigen remains unidentified. The data were taken from a study of blood T cells in healthy people across ages. Overall study findings and caveats: Per million T cells, the diversity of TCR beta decreased roughly linearly as age advanced. Both higher diversity and more naive CD4+ cells marked long-lived donors when set against aged donors.

The donors, healthy Caucasians from Russia, were aged roughly 6 to 90. The second PCR ran 7 to 11 cycles with a sample-barcoded 5' primer and J-beta primers. A 12-random-nucleotide template-switch adaptor tagged each cDNA molecule. TCRdb redid the calling of the 5' RACE reads with MiXCR, one entry per CDR3 protein. The data show roughly 1,800,000 distinct CDR3 sequences, roughly 50% seen once. This clonotype originated in a woman in her thirties or forties in good health. The sample comprised blood.

For the CDR3, the DNA is TGTGCCAGCAGTCCACGCGTGGATTCACCCCTCCACTTT. Translated: CASSPRVDSPLHF. J is TRBJ1-6 and V is TRBV6-6; D unclear. This CDR3 region has 13 residues. Germline V gene data show CDR1 as MNHNY and CDR2 as SVGAGI (reference sequence). Trimming shortened V by 5 bases and J by 8 bases, and 10 bases separated the two germline ends.